This T cell receptor beta chain derives from a study of CD8 T cells in Susac syndrome. Germline loops: CDR1 MNHNY, CDR2 SVGAGI (reference sequence). The CDR3 has 13 amino acids. V lost 6 bases, J lost 5 bases, and 6 bases stayed unmatched. Matched for age and sex, the controls were healthy donors. As concerns this clonotype: Its antigen is currently unknown.

RNA was extracted with the RNeasy kit, and a quantity of about 0.45 to 1 ug was reverse transcribed using random hexamers. MiXCR, applied by TCRdb to the immunoSEQ multiplex PCR reads, yields one record per CDR3 protein. The repertoire includes over 80,000 distinct CDR3 sequences, roughly 91% of them detected once, and 0.25% to 0.4% sits in the top ten. General observations from the study: The authors acknowledged that the study's TCR sequencing and HLA analysis involved relatively few individuals.

This receptor was obtained from a human donor in good health. V gene TRBV6-6 combines with J gene TRBJ2-5; 7 bases are shared with TRBD1. Sample: CD8+ T cells from PBMCs. In nucleotides, the CDR3 is TGTGCCAGCAGCCGACAGGGTGGGGAGACCCAGTACTTC. Translating gives CASSRQGGETQYF.